Following are 28 T cell receptor beta chains from one sample sequenced in a study of CD8 T cells in ankylosing spondylitis. Findings of the study overall: A TCR beta motif made of fewer than ten highly homologous variants seemed typical of ankylosing spondylitis blood.

For these receptors, no antigen is known. One entry per CDR3 protein results from TCRdb running MiXCR on the 5' RACE reads. The sample carries around 770,000 distinct CDR3 sequences, about an eighth recorded once. Sequencing was performed on blood, either unsorted or a sorted T cell fraction (not recorded which). These receptors all come from a male donor with ankylosing spondylitis.

This clonotype was recorded a few times. The V gene is TRBV20-1, the J gene TRBJ2-3; 11 bases match TRBD1. The CDR3 length is 15 residues. Trimming cost V 0 bases and J 8 bases; bases outside gene matches: 7. Germline CDR1 DFQATT, CDR2 SNEGSKA (reference sequence). The CDR3 coding sequence is TGCAGTGCTAGAGATCCGGGACAGGGGGAAACTACGCAGTATTTT. It yields the protein CSARDPGQGETTQYF.

V gene TRBV4-2 combines with J gene TRBJ2-6; 8 bases match TRBD1. Germline assignment: CDR1 LGHNA and CDR2 YNFKEQ. J gave up 1 base and V 0 bases, and 5 bases lay outside the gene matches. The CDR3 extends over 18 amino acids. For the CDR3, the DNA is TGTGCCAGCAGCCAAGAGTGGACAGGGAGTTCTGGGGCCAACGTCCTGACTTTC. This encodes CASSQEWTGSSGANVLTF.

The gene calls are TRBV10-3 and TRBJ2-5; D gene unclear. Trimming took off 3 bases at V and 4 bases at J, with 12 bases between the two ends. The CDR3 is made up of 14 amino acids. Per germline, CDR1 ENHRY and CDR2 SYGVKD. In DNA, the CDR3 is TGTGCCATCAGTGAAGGGCCAGCGCCAGAGACCCAGTACTTC. It specifies CAISEGPAPETQYF.

The chain uses TRBV20-1 and TRBJ2-7; 10 bases line up with TRBD2. V lost 5 bases to trimming and J lost 3 bases; unmatched junction nucleotides: 13. This CDR3 comprises 16 residues. Germline values: CDR1 DFQATT, CDR2 SNEGSKA (reference sequence). The CDR3 loop is CSAPTPGLATNYEQYF. CDR3 coding DNA: TGCAGTGCTCCTACCCCGGGACTAGCGACTAACTACGAGCAGTACTTC.

There are many counts of this clonotype. The chain combines TRBV7-9 with TRBJ1-1; TRBD1 is a possible D gene (5 bases). Trimming took off 5 bases at V and 6 bases at J, with 16 bases between the two ends. This CDR3 region has 14 residues. Germline V lookup: CDR1 SEHNR, CDR2 FQNEAQ (reference sequence). The CDR3 nucleotides are TGTGCCAGCAGCCGGGCAGGGCAGTATGCTGAAGCTTTCTTT. Encoded protein: CASSRAGQYAEAFF.

J is TRBJ2-2 and V is TRBV5-1; a weak D match, TRBD2 (5 bases). From germline, CDR1 is SGHRS and CDR2 YFSETQ. The CDR3 is made up of 15 amino acids. V lost 9 bases to trimming and J lost 1 base, with 16 bases between them. CDR3 in amino acids: CANQGSVRNTGELFF. The CDR3 region has the DNA TGCGCCAATCAAGGGAGTGTCAGGAACACCGGGGAGCTGTTTTTT. Together with reference TRBV5-1 and TRBJ2-2, the CDR3 gives the full variable domain: KAGVTQTPRYLIKTRGQQVTLSCSPISGHRSVSWYQQTPGQGLQFLFEYFSETQRNKGNFPGRFSGRQFSNSRSEMNVSTLELGDSALYLCANQGSVRNTGELFFGEGSRLTVL.

This clonotype has at least ten counts. The chain links TRBV12-3 or TRBV12-4 to TRBJ2-1, with D maybe TRBD1 (6 bases). V was clipped by 5 bases and J by 5 bases, with 10 bases between them. The CDR3 is 13 residues long. The DNA of the CDR3 is TGTGCCAGCAGTCTGACAGGAGACAATGAGCAGTTCTTC. Its protein product is CASSLTGDNEQFF.

The genes are TRBV20-1 and TRBJ1-2; D is uncertain. CDR1 is DFQATT and CDR2 is SNEGSKA in the germline V gene (reference sequence). V dropped 6 bases and J dropped 0 bases, with 14 bases sitting between them. The CDR3 totals 14 residues. The chain's CDR3 is CSAPLPPANYGYTF. CDR3 in DNA: TGCAGTGCGCCCTTGCCCCCGGCTAACTATGGCTACACCTTC.

This chain connects TRBV6-1 to TRBJ1-1, with D perhaps TRBD1 (5 bases). The ends were cut back, 0 bases at V and 10 bases at J, with 12 bases in the middle. From germline, CDR1 is MNHNS and CDR2 SASEGT. CDR3 length: 13 residues. CDR3 in amino acids: CASSEALLRGAFF. Here the CDR3 DNA reads TGTGCCAGCAGTGAAGCGCTTCTGAGGGGAGCTTTCTTT.

This chain joins TRBV6-1 and TRBJ1-1, with D maybe TRBD1 (5 bases). Looked up from germline, CDR1 is MNHNS and CDR2 is SASEGT. V was pared by 7 bases and J by 1 base, with 19 bases between. The CDR3 runs to 16 residues. CDR3 in DNA: TGTGCCAGCACTCCTTCCCACAGGTGGACGAACACTGAAGCTTTCTTT. It codes for CASTPSHRWTNTEAFF.

This clonotype was recorded many times. The chain has TRBV7-8 and TRBJ2-1; possible D gene TRBD2, 7 bases. Trimming cost V 8 bases and J 7 bases, with 15 bases left between them. The V gene's germline CDR1 is SGHVS and CDR2 FQNEAQ. CDR3 length equals 13 residues. The CDR3 DNA sequence: TGTGCCAGCCGGGGGCGGGGGAGGAATGAGCAGTTCTTC. Amino acid sequence: CASRGRGRNEQFF.

The V call is TRBV20-1, the J call TRBJ2-3; 12 positions agree with TRBD2. Germline values: CDR1 DFQATT, CDR2 SNEGSKA (reference sequence). The V segment lost 4 bases and the J segment 0 bases; nucleotides outside the gene matches: 8. This CDR3 has 17 amino acids. The DNA for the CDR3 is TGCAGTGCTATCGGGACTAGCGGGTCTCCTAGCACAGATACGCAGTATTTT. Its translation is CSAIGTSGSPSTDTQYF.

This clonotype appeared a few times. The rearrangement links TRBV7-9 to TRBJ1-2; tentatively, D is TRBD1 (5 bases). V was shortened by 4 bases and J by 8 bases, with 11 bases between the two germline ends. Germline loops: CDR1 SEHNR, CDR2 FQNEAQ (reference sequence). This CDR3 is built from 12 residues. Here the CDR3 reads CASSWQGGGYTF. CDR3 nucleotide sequence: TGTGCCAGCAGCTGGCAGGGTGGAGGCTACACCTTC.

This clonotype has a handful of counts. The chain joins TRBV20-1 to TRBJ1-1; D gene ambiguous. This CDR3 contains 15 residues. Germline loops: CDR1 DFQATT, CDR2 SNEGSKA (reference sequence). V was clipped by 6 bases and J by 4 bases, with 21 bases between them. CDR3 sequence reads: CSAPPSWALGTEAFF. The CDR3 DNA is TGCAGTGCCCCGCCTTCGTGGGCGCTGGGCACTGAAGCTTTCTTT.

The chain joins TRBV4-2 to TRBJ2-1; tentative D call: TRBD1 (5 bases). Germline V CDR1 and CDR2: LGHNA, YNFKEQ. The CDR3 runs 16 residues. V lost 3 bases to trimming and J lost 3 bases, with 15 bases between them. CDR3 DNA sequence: TGTGCCAGCAGCCACCCACCAGGGCAGGGCTACAATGAGCAGTTCTTC. Encoded protein: CASSHPPGQGYNEQFF.

There are a few counts of this clonotype. The V call is TRBV12-3 or TRBV12-4, the J call TRBJ1-1, with D unclear. This CDR3 contains 13 residues. V lost 7 bases and J 6 bases, leaving 15 bases between the germline ends. CDR3 protein: CASTHLERAEAFF. The CDR3 DNA sequence: TGTGCCAGCACCCATCTTGAACGGGCTGAAGCTTTCTTT.

The sample holds a few counts of this clonotype. V is TRBV7-9 and J is TRBJ1-1; D is possibly TRBD1 (6 bases). V lost 4 bases and J lost 0, with 12 bases in between. Germline V CDR1 and CDR2: SEHNR, FQNEAQ (reference sequence). The CDR3 is 15 residues long. CDR3 amino acids: CASSSQGTMNTEAFF. In DNA form, the CDR3 reads TGTGCCAGCAGCTCACAGGGCACCATGAACACTGAAGCTTTCTTT. Using reference TRBV7-9 and TRBJ1-1 for the parts outside the CDR3, the full variable domain is DTGVSQNPRHKITKRGQNVTFRCDPISEHNRLYWYRQTLGQGPEFLTYFQNEAQLEKSRLLSDRFSAERPKGSFSTLEIQRTEQGDSAMYLCASSSQGTMNTEAFFGQGTRLTVV.

This clonotype was detected many times. The chain has TRBV20-1 and TRBJ2-3, with TRBD2 matching 7 bases. Germline values: CDR1 DFQATT, CDR2 SNEGSKA (reference sequence). This CDR3 contains 16 residues. J lost 2 bases, V lost 7 bases, and 15 bases had no gene match. The CDR3 sequence is CSVEGPAGWFTDTQYF. Written as DNA, the CDR3 is TGCAGTGTCGAAGGTCCAGCGGGATGGTTCACAGATACGCAGTATTTT.

V and J are TRBV7-9 and TRBJ2-6, with no clear D. The V end lost 3 bases, the J end lost 0 bases, and 6 bases lay between the germline ends. The length of the CDR3 is 15 residues. Germline lookup yields CDR1 SEHNR and CDR2 FQNEAQ (reference sequence). The CDR3 sequence: CASSFFSSGANVLTF. CDR3 sequence (DNA): TGTGCCAGCAGCTTTTTCTCCTCTGGGGCCAACGTCCTGACTTTC.

The chain employs TRBV7-2 and TRBJ1-1, with TRBD1 as a possible D gene (5 bases). The CDR3 contains 14 residues. Germline values: CDR1 SGHTA, CDR2 FQGNSA. V was shortened by 5 bases and J by 4 bases, with 14 bases between the two germline ends. The CDR3 here is CASSASREGTEAFF. The CDR3 DNA follows: TGTGCCAGCAGCGCTTCCAGGGAAGGCACTGAAGCTTTCTTT.

This clonotype was counted a few times. The chain is built from TRBV7-9 and TRBJ1-1, with 7 bases lining up with TRBD1. The CDR3 sequence is 16 residues long. V dropped 5 bases and J dropped 5; count of bases not matched to a gene: 14. CDR1 and CDR2 (germline): SEHNR, FQNEAQ (reference sequence). The CDR3 region has the DNA TGTGCCAGCAGCCTGGCGGGTTTCGACAGGGCTACTGAAGCTTTCTTT. It codes for CASSLAGFDRATEAFF.

The J gene is TRBJ1-1, the V gene TRBV19; D is undetermined. This CDR3 contains 18 residues. Trimming removed 0 bases from V and 4 bases from J, with 21 bases in between. Germline CDR1 and CDR2: LNHDA and SQIVND (reference sequence). The CDR3 sequence: CASSIERGRLTRGTEAFF. As DNA, the CDR3 is TGTGCCAGTAGTATAGAACGCGGCAGACTAACCCGGGGCACTGAAGCTTTCTTT.

There are a few counts of this clonotype. The chain has TRBV7-9 and TRBJ1-2; 7 bases are a match to TRBD1. There are 13 residues in the CDR3. With 5 bases clipped from V and 4 bases from J, the junction kept 4 bases outside the gene matches. Germline CDR1 and CDR2: SEHNR and FQNEAQ (reference sequence). The CDR3 is CASSTRQGYGYTF. The CDR3 DNA is TGTGCCAGCAGCACCAGACAGGGCTATGGCTACACCTTC.

This clonotype has just a few counts. This chain uses TRBV11-2 with TRBJ2-2, with 11 bases lining up with TRBD1. CDR1 is SGHAT and CDR2 is FQNNGV in the germline V gene. V gave up 2 bases and J gave up 9 bases; unmatched junction bases: 5. The CDR3 loop spans 15 amino acids. The chain's CDR3 is CASSLPGQGGRELFF. The CDR3 DNA follows: TGTGCCAGCAGCTTACCGGGACAGGGGGGACGGGAGCTGTTTTTT. Full variable domain (missing parts from reference TRBV11-2 and TRBJ2-2): EAGVAQSPRYKIIEKRQSVAFWCNPISGHATLYWYQQILGQGPKLLIQFQNNGVVDDSQLPKDRFSAERLKGVDSTLKIQPAKLEDSAVYLCASSLPGQGGRELFFGEGSRLTVL.

The chain uses TRBV7-2 and TRBJ2-7; 14 bases are shared with TRBD2. The CDR3 totals 15 residues. In germline, CDR1 is SGHTA, CDR2 FQGNSA. Losses at the gene ends were 0 bases for V and 13 bases for J; bases not matched to a gene: 8. The CDR3 DNA follows: TGTGCCAGCAGCTTAGCTCTGGGACTAGCGGGAGTAACTTACTTC. It yields the protein CASSLALGLAGVTYF. Full variable domain (rest looked up from reference TRBV7-2 and TRBJ2-7): GAGVSQSPSNKVTEKGKDVELRCDPISGHTALYWYRQSLGQGLEFLIYFQGNSAPDKSGLPSDRFSAERTGGSVSTLTIQRTQQEDSAVYLCASSLALGLAGVTYFGPGTRLTVT.

This sequence joins TRBV7-9 and TRBJ1-4; D may be TRBD1 (6 bases). The CDR3 loop spans 17 amino acids. V shed 1 base and J shed 4 bases, with 16 bases lying between them. Germline CDR1 SEHNR, CDR2 FQNEAQ (reference sequence). CDR3 loop: CASSLGFDRIFNEKLFF. CDR3 DNA sequence: TGTGCCAGCAGCTTAGGGTTCGACAGGATATTTAATGAAAAACTGTTTTTT.

J is TRBJ2-1 and V is TRBV5-1; 8 nucleotides agree with TRBD2. The germline V gene has CDR1 SGHRS and CDR2 YFSETQ. Losses at the gene ends were 3 bases for V and 7 bases for J; bases not matched to a gene: 15. The CDR3 contains 17 residues. CDR3 in DNA: TGCGCCAGCAGCTCATCGCGCGGTCTCGCGGGGGGTAATGAGCAGTTCTTC. The encoded protein is CASSSSRGLAGGNEQFF.

This clonotype was detected only a few times. V is TRBV5-6 and J is TRBJ2-1; 8 bases align to TRBD1. Germline CDR1 SGHDT, CDR2 YYEEEE. This CDR3 has 14 amino acids. The trim removed 5 bases at V and 3 bases at J, leaving 4 bases unmatched. DNA for the CDR3: TGTGCCAGCAGTCGGGACAGGTACTACAATGAGCAGTTCTTC. Protein sequence: CASSRDRYYNEQFF. The full variable domain, in which reference TRBV5-6 and TRBJ2-1 provide the parts outside the CDR3, is DAGVTQSPTHLIKTRGQQVTLRCSPKSGHDTVSWYQQALGQGPQFIFQYYEEEERQRGNFPDRFSGHQFPNYSSELNVNALLLGDSALYLCASSRDRYYNEQFFGPGTRLTVL.